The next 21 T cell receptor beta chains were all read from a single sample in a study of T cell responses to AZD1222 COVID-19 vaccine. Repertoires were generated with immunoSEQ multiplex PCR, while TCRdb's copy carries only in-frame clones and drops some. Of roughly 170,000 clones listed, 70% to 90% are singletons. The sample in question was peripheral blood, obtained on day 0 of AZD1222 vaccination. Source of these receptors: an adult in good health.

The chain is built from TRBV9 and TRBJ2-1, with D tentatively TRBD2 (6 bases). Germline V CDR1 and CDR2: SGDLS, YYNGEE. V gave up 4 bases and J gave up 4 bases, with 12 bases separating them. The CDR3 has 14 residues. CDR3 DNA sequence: TGTGCCAGCAGCTCAGTCGGACTATACAATGAGCAGTTCTTC. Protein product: CASSSVGLYNEQFF.

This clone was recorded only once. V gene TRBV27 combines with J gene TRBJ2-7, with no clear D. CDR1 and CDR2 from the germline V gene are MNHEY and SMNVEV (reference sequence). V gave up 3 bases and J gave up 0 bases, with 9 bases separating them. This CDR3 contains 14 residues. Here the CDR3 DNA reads TGTGCCAGCAGTTTGGGGAAAAGCTCCTACGAGCAGTACTTC. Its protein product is CASSLGKSSYEQYF.

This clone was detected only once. CDR3 amino acids: CASSSNRGEKLFF. CDR3 coding DNA: TGTGCCAGCAGCTCAAACAGGGGTGAAAAACTGTTTTTT. The rearrangement uses TRBV5-5 and TRBJ1-4, with 7 positions matching TRBD1. The V segment lost 3 bases and the J segment 7 bases; nucleotides outside the gene matches: 3. The CDR3 has 13 residues. Germline assignment: CDR1 SGHKS and CDR2 YYEKEE (reference sequence).

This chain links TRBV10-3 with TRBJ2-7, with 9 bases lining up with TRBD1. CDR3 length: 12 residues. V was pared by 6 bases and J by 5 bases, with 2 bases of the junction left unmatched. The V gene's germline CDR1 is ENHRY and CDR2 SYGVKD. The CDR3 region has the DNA TGTGCCATCAGGGACAGGGGCGACGAGCAGTACTTC. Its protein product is CAIRDRGDEQYF.

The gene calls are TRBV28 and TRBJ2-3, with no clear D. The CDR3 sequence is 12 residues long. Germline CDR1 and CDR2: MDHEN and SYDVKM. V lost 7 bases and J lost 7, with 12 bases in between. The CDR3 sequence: CASTPTSHTQYF. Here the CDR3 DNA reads TGTGCCAGCACCCCGACCTCCCATACGCAGTATTTT.

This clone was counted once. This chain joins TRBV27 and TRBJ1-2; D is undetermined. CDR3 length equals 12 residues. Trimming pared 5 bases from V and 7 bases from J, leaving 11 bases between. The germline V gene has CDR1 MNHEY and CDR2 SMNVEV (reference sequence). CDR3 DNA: TGTGCCAGCAGTAAGGGAGAGGGTGGCTACACCTTC. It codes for CASSKGEGGYTF.

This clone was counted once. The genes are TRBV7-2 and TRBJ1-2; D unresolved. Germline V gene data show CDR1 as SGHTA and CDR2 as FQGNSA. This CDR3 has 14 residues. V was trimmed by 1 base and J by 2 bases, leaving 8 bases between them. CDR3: CASSLDRTNYGYTF. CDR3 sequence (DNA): TGTGCCAGCAGCTTAGACCGGACGAACTATGGCTACACCTTC.

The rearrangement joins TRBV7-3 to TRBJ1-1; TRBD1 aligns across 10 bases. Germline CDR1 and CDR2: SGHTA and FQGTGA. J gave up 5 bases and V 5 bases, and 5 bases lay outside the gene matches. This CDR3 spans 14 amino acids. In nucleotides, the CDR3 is TGTGCCAGCAGCCCGGGACAGGGGATTACTGAAGCTTTCTTT. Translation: CASSPGQGITEAFF.

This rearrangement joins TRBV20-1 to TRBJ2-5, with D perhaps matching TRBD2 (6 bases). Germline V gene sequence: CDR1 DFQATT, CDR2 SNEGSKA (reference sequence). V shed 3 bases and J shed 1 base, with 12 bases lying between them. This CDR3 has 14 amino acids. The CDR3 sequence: CSASSLASQETQYF. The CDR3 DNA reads TGCAGTGCTAGTAGCCTAGCGAGCCAAGAGACCCAGTACTTC.

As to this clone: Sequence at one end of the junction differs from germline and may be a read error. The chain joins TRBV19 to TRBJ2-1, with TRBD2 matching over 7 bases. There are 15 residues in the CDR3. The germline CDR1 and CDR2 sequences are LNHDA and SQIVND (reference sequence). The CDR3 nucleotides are TGTGCCAGCAGTAGCGGGCCGAGCTCCTACAATGAGCAGTTCTTC. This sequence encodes CASSSGPSSYNEQFF.

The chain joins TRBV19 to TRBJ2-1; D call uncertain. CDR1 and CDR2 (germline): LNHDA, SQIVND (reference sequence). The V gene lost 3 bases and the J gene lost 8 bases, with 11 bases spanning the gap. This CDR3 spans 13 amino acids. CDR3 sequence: CASSIRWFDEQFF. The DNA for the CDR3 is TGTGCCAGTAGTATTAGGTGGTTCGATGAGCAGTTCTTC.

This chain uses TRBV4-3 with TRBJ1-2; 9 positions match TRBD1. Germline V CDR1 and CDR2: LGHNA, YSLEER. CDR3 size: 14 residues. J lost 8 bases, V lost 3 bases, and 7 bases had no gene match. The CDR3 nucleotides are TGCGCCAGCAGCCACCGGGGACAGGGAGGCGGCTACACCTTC. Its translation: CASSHRGQGGGYTF.

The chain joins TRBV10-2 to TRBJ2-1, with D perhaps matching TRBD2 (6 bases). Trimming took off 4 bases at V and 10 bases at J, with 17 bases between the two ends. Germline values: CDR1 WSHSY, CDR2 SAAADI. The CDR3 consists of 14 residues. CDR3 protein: CASSGGVGGGEQFF. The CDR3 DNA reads TGCGCCAGCAGTGGCGGGGTAGGAGGAGGAGAGCAGTTCTTC.

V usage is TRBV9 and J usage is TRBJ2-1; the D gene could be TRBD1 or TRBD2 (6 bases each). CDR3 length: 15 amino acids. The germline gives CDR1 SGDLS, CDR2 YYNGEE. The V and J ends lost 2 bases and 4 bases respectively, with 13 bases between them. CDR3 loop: CASSVWGDNYNEQFF. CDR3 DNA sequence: TGTGCCAGCAGCGTGTGGGGGGACAATTACAATGAGCAGTTCTTC.

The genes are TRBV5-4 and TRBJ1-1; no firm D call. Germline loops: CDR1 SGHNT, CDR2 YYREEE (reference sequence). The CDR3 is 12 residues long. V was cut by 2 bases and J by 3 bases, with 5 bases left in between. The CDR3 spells CASSLGYTEAFF. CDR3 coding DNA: TGTGCCAGCAGCTTAGGGTACACTGAAGCTTTCTTT.

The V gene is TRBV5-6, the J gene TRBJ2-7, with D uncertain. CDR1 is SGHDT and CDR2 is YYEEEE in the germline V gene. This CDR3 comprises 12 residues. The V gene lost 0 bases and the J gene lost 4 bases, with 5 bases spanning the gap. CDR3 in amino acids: CASSLGVYEQYF. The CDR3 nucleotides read TGTGCCAGCAGCTTGGGGGTTTACGAGCAGTACTTC.

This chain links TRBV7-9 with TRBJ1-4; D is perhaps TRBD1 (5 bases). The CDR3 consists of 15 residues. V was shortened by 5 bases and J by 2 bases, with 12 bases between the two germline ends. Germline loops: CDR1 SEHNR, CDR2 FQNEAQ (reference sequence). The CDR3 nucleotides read TGTGCCAGCAGCCAAGGGACGGTTACTAATGAAAAACTGTTTTTT. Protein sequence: CASSQGTVTNEKLFF.

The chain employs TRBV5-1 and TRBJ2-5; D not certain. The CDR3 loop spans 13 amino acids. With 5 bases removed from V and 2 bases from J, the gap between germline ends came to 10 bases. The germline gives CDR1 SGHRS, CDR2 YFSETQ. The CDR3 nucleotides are TGCGCCAGCAGTTCAGTGCCGCAAGAGACCCAGTACTTC. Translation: CASSSVPQETQYF.

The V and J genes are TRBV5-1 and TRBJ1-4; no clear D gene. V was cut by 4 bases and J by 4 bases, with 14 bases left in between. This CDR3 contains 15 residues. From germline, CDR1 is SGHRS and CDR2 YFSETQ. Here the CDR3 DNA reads TGCGCCAGCAGCCCGGCGGCGACCCGTAATGAAAAACTGTTTTTT. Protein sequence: CASSPAATRNEKLFF.

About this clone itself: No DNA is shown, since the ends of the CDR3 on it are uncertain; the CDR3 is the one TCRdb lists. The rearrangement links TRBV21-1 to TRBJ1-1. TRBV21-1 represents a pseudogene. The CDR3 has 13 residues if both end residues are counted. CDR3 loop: CASSKVGDGITFF.

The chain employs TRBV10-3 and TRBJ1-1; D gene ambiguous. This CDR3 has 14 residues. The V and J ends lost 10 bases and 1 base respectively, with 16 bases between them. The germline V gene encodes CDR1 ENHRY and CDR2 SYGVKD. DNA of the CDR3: TGTGCCACCGGCACCCAGGAGACGAACACTGAAGCTTTCTTT. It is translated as CATGTQETNTEAFF.